Sequencing of this TCR beta chain was carried out in a study of cytomegalovirus exposure and HLA in healthy donors (dated 2017 in TCRdb). For the study in its entirety: An earlier analysis of approximately 550 of the donors reported more than 250 Gb of sequence data and 117 million unique TCR beta sequences from about 180 million T cells. Along with the approximately 700-subject first cohort, a separate validation cohort of more than 90 different subjects was used. Of the roughly 390 genotyped donors, 81% were placed in the genetic ancestry cluster associated with self-reported Caucasian donors. On average, around 240,000 unique TCR beta nucleotide sequences were sequenced per donor among a few hundred genotyped donors of the cohort, with roughly 20% of those sequences being non-productive. The study combined high-throughput TCR immunosequencing, statistical association of individual TCRs with disease status, and machine learning to predict cytomegalovirus infection status. An earlier analysis of roughly 580 of the donors used high-throughput TCR beta sequencing to judge whether each TCR beta V gene segment behaved as functional or pseudogenic. To study patterns of TCR occurrence, a later analysis re-analyzed previously published TCR beta repertoires from 650 to 750 donors and added high-resolution HLA genotyping. Rather than drawing on any new phenotypic data, the later analysis identified candidate immune exposures from TCR beta sequences and the way those sequences occurred across donors. About five DR-DQ haplotypes were handled as single units for association and clustering because linkage in the cohort was strong. A later genetic analysis used genome-wide SNP genotypes for about 55% of the 666 donors, treating that subset as a discovery cohort. Typing coverage varied by locus: about 620-630 donors for A, B, C, DRB1 and DQB1; about 520 for DQA1; approximately 610 for DPA1; approximately 450 for DPB1. Donor age, sex, ethnicity and CMV serostatus were compiled alongside the repertoire data. The study profiled the T cell repertoires of 666 subjects by immunosequencing and related them to cytomegalovirus serostatus. The aim of the study was to test whether cataloging public T cell receptors could identify signatures of past pathogen exposure. All discovery cohort repertoires had been generated using a single sequencing platform. Roughly 320 gigabases of sequencing data and roughly 81 million unique TCR sequences made up an early release that covered 640 HLA-typed donors. HLA typing covered class I and class II loci at four-digit resolution. The paper's findings and limits, for the study overall: Across donors, most TCR sequences were observed very rarely, whereas some public TCRs were present in many individuals. Cytomegalovirus status was reported to be diagnosed by the classifier with high specificity and sensitivity in both the original and validation cohorts. HLA typing was unavailable for some donors at each locus, so association tests used only the typed subset. A cluster of highly shared sequence variants was judged likely to represent a technical artifact of the sequencing pipeline. The authors suggested that the approach could potentially be generalized to other disease states and immunological phenotypes. An earlier analysis of 450 to 750 of the donors showed that most TCR beta V segments appeared in productive rearrangements either about 87% or about 30% of the time, which broadly matched IMGT annotations. In vitro tests confirmed that a few of the cytomegalovirus-associated TCR beta chains recognize cytomegalovirus antigens. Some IMGT-functional V segments, including TRBV6-2 and TRBV6-3, could not be distinguished by the 87-base-pair reads and were therefore excluded. In a later genetic analysis, a missense DCLRE1C variant was associated with V-gene and J-gene trimming of TCR beta chains, and the association was replicated in an independent cohort. Sequencing depth was assumed to be roughly uniform across donors in the presence/absence analyses, though that assumption may not hold. A later genetic analysis reported fewer N-insertions in productive TCRs among donors in an Asian-associated ancestry cluster than the roughly 650-donor mean. This cohort had only TCR beta chains sequenced, and the lack of alpha or paired-chain data limited which features could be detected. When HLA alleles, especially DR and DQ, strongly co-occurred, TCR associations were difficult to assign to individual alleles. In the study, about 150 TCR beta chains were listed as associated with cytomegalovirus. A later analysis found that most CMV-associated TCR beta chains appeared HLA-restricted, with HLA associations seemingly driven largely by CMV exposure. In a later analysis, the rate of TCR association differed among HLA loci, with DRB1 alleles having the most associated TCRs and HLA-C alleles having the fewest. Compared with equally common non-associated chains, HLA-associated TCR beta chains in a later analysis were more clonally expanded and had lower generation probabilities. A later analysis reported that several top co-occurrence clusters appeared linked to parvovirus B19, influenza, CMV and Epstein-Barr virus. Specific HLA alleles were associated with 15,000 to 20,000 TCR beta sequences at a false discovery rate of 0.05 in a later analysis. A further reported finding was that TCR beta sequences accurately predicted the HLA-A and HLA-B alleles for most subjects in the first cohort. The only immune exposure information available for the cohort was CMV serostatus. About 17 rarely observed V segments, including chromosome 9 orphons, were excluded from the earlier analysis of a few hundred of the donors because counts were too low. Correlated functional status among segregating V segments might be attributable to linkage disequilibrium, but an unknown experimental factor could not be ruled out.

The method was the immunoSEQ multiplex PCR assay. A mixture of 60 forward primers for TCR Vbeta segments and 13 reverse primers for TCR Jbeta segments was used in the multiplex PCR. The CDR3 region of rearranged TCR beta genes was amplified from genomic DNA with a multiplex PCR assay. The amplified TCR beta libraries were sequenced on the Illumina HiSeq System as 87-base-pair reads. On the study's bioinformatics: In a later analysis, roughly 80 million unique TCR beta chains were counted across the roughly 610 repertoires, and roughly 11 million of these chains were shared by at least two donors. To remove PCR and sequencing errors, raw reads were error-corrected and collapsed into unique sequences using a nearest-neighbor algorithm that merged closely related sequences. Alignment of CDR3 sequences to IMGT reference sequences was used to assign V, D and J gene segments. For a sequence to be retained, a match of at least six nucleotides was required to both a V gene segment and a J gene segment. A rearrangement counted as productive if the CDR3 had no stop codons and remained in frame with V and J, and every other rearrangement counted as non-productive. Following IMGT convention, CDR3 was defined as the stretch from the second conserved V-encoded cysteine to the conserved J-encoded phenylalanine. In an earlier analysis of more than 550 of the donors, sequences lacking an unambiguous match to a single V gene segment were excluded. An earlier analysis of a few hundred of the donors called V segments functional above 56.7% productive rearrangements and segregating when the between-donor standard deviation exceeded 5%. A statistical classification framework was built for diagnosing cytomegalovirus status from the catalog of TCR beta chain sequences. A later analysis assigned V and J genes by comparing TCR nucleotide sequences with IMGT/GENE-DB human TR gene sequences. A later analysis assigned CDR3 sequences and most-parsimonious VDJ recombination scenarios with the TCRdist pipeline. In a later analysis, each TCR beta chain was defined by its CDR3 amino acid sequence together with its V-gene family, and reads lacking a unique V-gene family were excluded. As a way to deal with suspected cross-contamination and a sequencing artifact, a later analysis dropped 640 or so nucleotide sequences that were highly shared and had low generation probability. In a later analysis, a clonal expansion index was calculated for each public chain from normalized within-repertoire ranks of inferred template counts. In a later analysis, generation probabilities were computed with a VDJ recombination model fitted to out-of-frame rearrangements, and the resulting probabilities were checked against IGoR. Hypergeometric tests were used in a later analysis to score TCR-TCR, TCR-HLA and TCR-CMV co-occurrence, with a repertoire-size bias correction applied to the TCR pairs. In a later analysis, false discovery rates were estimated by permuting HLA or CMV assignments 20 times. A later analysis grouped co-occurring TCRs with DBSCAN, adding TCRdist sequence similarity when clustering within HLA-allele-positive subsets. Repertoires with fewer than 30,000 or more than 120,000 public chains were left out of co-occurrence clustering, as were about 5 repertoires with anomalous nucleotide sharing. The clones in this table, taken by TCRdb from immuneACCESS, are in-frame only. Not every clone is retained; where verified, under half of the shortfall comes from an unresolved V gene, and the cause of the rest is unknown. The V and J calls and clone size were taken over from that table, and D and trimming were inferred from the DNA. The table for this sample lists a few hundred thousand clones; roughly 91% of them were counted only once. The top ten clonotypes cover about 1% of the sample.

The cohort consisted of approximately 670 healthy bone marrow donors. Cohort members were all nominally healthy when sampled, although unrecorded immune exposures were likely present. The donor was CMV seronegative and was included in the group of a few hundred seronegative cohort members. A peripheral blood sample was collected from each donor, and TCR beta sequencing was performed on peripheral blood mononuclear cells. The Qiagen DNeasy Blood Extraction Kit was used to extract genomic DNA from the blood cell samples. CDR1 and CDR2 were assigned from the germline V gene as SNHLY and FYNNEI. From V the trimming removes 9 bases and from J it removes 6 bases, while the gene matches leave 9 bases of the junction unaccounted for. The CDR3 runs 13 amino acids, cysteine and phenylalanine included. Left in the record is the CDR3 DNA by itself, 39 bases read in frame from the first base. Comments on this clone: The clone's antigen remains unknown. No base qualities exist here, and no much larger clone lies one base off it.

The V and J segments used are TRBV2 and TRBJ2-7; 9 central bases correspond to TRBD1. This receptor was obtained from a woman aged 18-29 years in good health and CMV-seronegative. The specimen was PBMCs. This receptor carries the CDR3 CASRPGTGSEQYF. The nucleotide sequence is given as TGTGCCAGTCGCCCCGGGACAGGGAGCGAGCAGTACTTC.